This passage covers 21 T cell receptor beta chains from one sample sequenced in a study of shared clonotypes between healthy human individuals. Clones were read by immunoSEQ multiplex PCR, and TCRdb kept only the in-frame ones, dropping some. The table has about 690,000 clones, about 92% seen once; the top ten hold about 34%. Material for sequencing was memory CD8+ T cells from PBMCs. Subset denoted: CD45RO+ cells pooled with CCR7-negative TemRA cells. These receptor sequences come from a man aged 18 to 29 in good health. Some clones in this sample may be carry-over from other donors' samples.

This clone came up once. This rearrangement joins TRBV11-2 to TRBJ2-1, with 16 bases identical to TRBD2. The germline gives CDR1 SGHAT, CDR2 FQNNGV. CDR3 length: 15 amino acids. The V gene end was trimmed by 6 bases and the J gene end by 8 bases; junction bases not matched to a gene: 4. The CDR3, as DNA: TGTGCCAGCAGAGGGGGACTAGCGGGAGGGGATGAGCAGTTCTTC. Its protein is CASRGGLAGGDEQFF.

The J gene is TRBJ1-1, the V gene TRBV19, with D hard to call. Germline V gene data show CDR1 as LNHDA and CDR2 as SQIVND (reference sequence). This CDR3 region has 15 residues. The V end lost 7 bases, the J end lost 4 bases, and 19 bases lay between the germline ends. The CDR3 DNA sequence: TGTGCCAGTACCCCTACCGGGCCCTGGAGCACTGAAGCTTTCTTT. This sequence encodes CASTPTGPWSTEAFF.

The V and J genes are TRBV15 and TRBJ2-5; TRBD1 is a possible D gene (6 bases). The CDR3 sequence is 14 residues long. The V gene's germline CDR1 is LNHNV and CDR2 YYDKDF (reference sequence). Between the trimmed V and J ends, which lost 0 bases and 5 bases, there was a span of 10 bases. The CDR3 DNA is TGTGCCACCAGCAGAGATGGACAGTGGGAGACCCAGTACTTC. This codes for CATSRDGQWETQYF. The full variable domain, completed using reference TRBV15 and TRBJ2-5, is DAMVIQNPRYQVTQFGKPVTLSCSQTLNHNVMYWYQQKSSQAPKLLFHYYDKDFNNEADTPDNFQSRRPNTSFCFLDIRSPGLGDTAMYLCATSRDGQWETQYFGPGTRLLVL.

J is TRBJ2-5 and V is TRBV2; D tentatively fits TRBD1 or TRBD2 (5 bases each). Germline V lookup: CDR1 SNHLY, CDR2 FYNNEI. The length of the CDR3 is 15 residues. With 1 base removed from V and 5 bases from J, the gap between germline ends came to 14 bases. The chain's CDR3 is CASSEGEARGETQYF. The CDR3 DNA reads TGTGCCAGCAGTGAAGGCGAGGCGAGGGGCGAGACCCAGTACTTC.

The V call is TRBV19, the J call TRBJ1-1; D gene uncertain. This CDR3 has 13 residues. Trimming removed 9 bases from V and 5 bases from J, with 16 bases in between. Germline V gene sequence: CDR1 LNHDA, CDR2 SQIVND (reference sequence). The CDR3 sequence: CASRGGRWTEAFF. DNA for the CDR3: TGTGCCAGCAGAGGAGGGCGTTGGACTGAAGCTTTCTTT.

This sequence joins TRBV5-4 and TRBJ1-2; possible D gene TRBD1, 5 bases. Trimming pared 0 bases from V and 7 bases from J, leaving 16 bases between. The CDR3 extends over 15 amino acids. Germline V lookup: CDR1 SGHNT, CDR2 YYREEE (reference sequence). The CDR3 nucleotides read TGTGCCAGCAGCTTGGTTGGCAGTGGGGGTGTTGGCTACACCTTC. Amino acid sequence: CASSLVGSGGVGYTF.

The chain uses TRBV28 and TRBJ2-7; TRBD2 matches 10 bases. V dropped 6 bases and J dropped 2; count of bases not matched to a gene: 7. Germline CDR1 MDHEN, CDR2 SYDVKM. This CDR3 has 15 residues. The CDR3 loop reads CASRKGLAVTYEQYF. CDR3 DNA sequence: TGTGCCAGCAGAAAAGGACTAGCGGTTACCTACGAGCAGTACTTC.

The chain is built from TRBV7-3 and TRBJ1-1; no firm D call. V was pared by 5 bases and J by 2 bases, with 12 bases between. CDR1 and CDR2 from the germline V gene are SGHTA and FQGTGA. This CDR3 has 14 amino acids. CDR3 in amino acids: CASSNGGSNTEAFF. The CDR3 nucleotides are TGTGCCAGCAGCAACGGTGGGAGTAACACTGAAGCTTTCTTT.

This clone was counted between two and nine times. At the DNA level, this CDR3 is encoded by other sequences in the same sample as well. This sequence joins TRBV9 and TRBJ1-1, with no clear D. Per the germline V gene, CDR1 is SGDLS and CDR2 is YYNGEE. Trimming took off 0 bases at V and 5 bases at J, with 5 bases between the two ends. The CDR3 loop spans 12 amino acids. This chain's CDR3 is CASSVGATEAFF. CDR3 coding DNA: TGTGCCAGCAGCGTAGGAGCAACTGAAGCTTTCTTT.

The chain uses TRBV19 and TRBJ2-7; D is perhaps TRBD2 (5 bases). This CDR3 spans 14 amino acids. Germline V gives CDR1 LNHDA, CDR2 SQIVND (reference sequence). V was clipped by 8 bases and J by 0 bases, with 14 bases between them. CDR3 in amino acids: CASGPATSSYEQYF. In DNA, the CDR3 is TGTGCCAGTGGACCGGCCACTAGCTCCTACGAGCAGTACTTC.

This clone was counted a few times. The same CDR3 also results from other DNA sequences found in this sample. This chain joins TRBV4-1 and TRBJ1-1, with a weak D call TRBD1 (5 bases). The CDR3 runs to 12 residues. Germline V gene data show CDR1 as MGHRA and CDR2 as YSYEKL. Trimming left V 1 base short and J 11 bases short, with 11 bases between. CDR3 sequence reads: CASSQVGGRAFF. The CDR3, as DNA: TGCGCCAGCAGCCAAGTCGGGGGTCGGGCTTTCTTT.

CDR3 protein: CASSLFHRISGNTIYF. CDR3 sequence (DNA): TGTGCCAGCAGTTTATTCCACAGGATCTCTGGAAACACCATATATTTT. The chain links TRBV28 to TRBJ1-3; a possible D gene is TRBD1 (5 bases). CDR1 and CDR2 from the germline V gene are MDHEN and SYDVKM. The CDR3 consists of 16 residues. V was trimmed by 1 base and J by 0 bases, leaving 10 bases between them.

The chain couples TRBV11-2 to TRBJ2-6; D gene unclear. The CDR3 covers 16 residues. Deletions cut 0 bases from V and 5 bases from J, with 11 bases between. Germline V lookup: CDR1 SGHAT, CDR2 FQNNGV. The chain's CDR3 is CASSLEIDGRANVLTF. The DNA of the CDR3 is TGTGCCAGCAGCTTAGAGATTGACGGGCGGGCCAACGTCCTGACTTTC.

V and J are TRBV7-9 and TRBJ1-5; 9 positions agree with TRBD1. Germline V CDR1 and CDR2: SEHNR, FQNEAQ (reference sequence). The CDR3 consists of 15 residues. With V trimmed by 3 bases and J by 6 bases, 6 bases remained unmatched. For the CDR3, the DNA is TGTGCCAGCAGCTTGGGGGGACAGGGCACTCAGCCCCAGCATTTT. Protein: CASSLGGQGTQPQHF.

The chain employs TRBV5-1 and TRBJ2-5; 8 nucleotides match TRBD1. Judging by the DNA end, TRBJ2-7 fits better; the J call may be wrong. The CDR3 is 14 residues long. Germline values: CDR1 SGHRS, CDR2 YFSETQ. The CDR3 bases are TGCGCCAGCAGTCTGCGGGACAGGACCTACGAGCAGTACTTC. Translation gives CASSLRDRTYEQYF.

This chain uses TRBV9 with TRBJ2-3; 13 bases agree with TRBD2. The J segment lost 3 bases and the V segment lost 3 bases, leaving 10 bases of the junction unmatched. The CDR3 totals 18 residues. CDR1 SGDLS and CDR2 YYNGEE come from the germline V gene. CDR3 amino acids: CASSGGTSGNEGTDTQYF. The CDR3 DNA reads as TGTGCCAGCAGCGGGGGGACTAGCGGGAATGAGGGTACAGATACGCAGTATTTT.

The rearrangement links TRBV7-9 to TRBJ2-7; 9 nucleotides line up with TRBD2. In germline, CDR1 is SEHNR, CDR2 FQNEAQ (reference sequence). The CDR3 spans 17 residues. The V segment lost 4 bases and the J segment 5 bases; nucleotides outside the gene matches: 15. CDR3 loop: CASSSTPWTSESDEQYF. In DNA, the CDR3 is TGTGCCAGCAGCTCCACCCCATGGACTAGCGAAAGCGACGAGCAGTACTTC.

CDR3 region: CASSFRQGVSYEQYF. The CDR3 DNA follows: TGTGCCAGCAGCTTTAGACAGGGTGTTTCCTACGAGCAGTACTTC. The chain carries TRBV9 and TRBJ2-7; 7 bases match TRBD1. From germline, CDR1 is SGDLS and CDR2 YYNGEE. CDR3 length: 15 amino acids. Germline trimming cut 4 bases from V and 1 base from J; bases unmatched to any gene: 8. Full variable domain (remainder filled in from reference TRBV9 and TRBJ2-7): DSGVTQTPKHLITATGQRVTLRCSPRSGDLSVYWYQQSLDQGLQFLIQYYNGEERAKGNILERFSAQQFPDLHSELNLSSLELGDSALYFCASSFRQGVSYEQYFGPGTRLTVT.

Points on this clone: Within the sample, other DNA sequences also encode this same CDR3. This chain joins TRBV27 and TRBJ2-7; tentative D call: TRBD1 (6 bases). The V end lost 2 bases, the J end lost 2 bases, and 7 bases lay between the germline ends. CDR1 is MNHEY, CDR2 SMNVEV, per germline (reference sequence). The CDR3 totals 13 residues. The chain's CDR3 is CASSLGGTYEQYF. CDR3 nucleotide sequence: TGTGCCAGCAGTTTAGGGGGCACCTACGAGCAGTACTTC.

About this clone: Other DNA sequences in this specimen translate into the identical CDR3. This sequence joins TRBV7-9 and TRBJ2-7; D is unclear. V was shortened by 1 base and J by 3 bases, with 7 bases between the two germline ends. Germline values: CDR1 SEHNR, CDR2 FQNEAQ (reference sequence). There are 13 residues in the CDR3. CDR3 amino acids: CASSLGGGYEQYF. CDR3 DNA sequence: TGTGCCAGCAGCTTAGGTGGCGGCTACGAGCAGTACTTC.

CDR3 nucleotide sequence: TGTGCCAGTAGCTGGGGACCCAAAAACATTCAGTACTTC. Translated, it gives CASSWGPKNIQYF. The chain recombines TRBV19 with TRBJ2-4, with D possibly being TRBD1 or TRBD2 (5 bases each). Per germline, CDR1 LNHDA and CDR2 SQIVND (reference sequence). This CDR3 has 13 amino acids. V lost 6 bases and J lost 2, with 8 bases in between.